A selection of T cell receptor beta chains follows, all from one sample in a study of blood T cell repertoires in COVID-19. The method was immunoSEQ multiplex PCR; TCRdb's version includes in-frame clones alone and lacks a portion of them. Among about 180,000 clones listed, approximately 85% were seen once. Sequencing was carried out using PBMCs or T cells enriched from blood (not recorded which). The receptors stem from a middle-aged man who had recovered from COVID-19. The CDR3 runs from the conserved cysteine through the conserved F or W. Fields, in order: D gene, V gene, J gene, CDR3 protein. A D gene is named only where the DNA matches it firmly.

d_call: NA
v_call: TRBV5-8
j_call: TRBJ1-2
cdr3_aa: CASSLSGSYGYTF

d_call: NA
v_call: TRBV19
j_call: TRBJ1-1
cdr3_aa: CASNTVSNTEAFF

d_call: NA
v_call: TRBV11-3
j_call: TRBJ2-5
cdr3_aa: CASSPLPARETQYF

d_call: NA
v_call: TRBV30
j_call: TRBJ2-1
cdr3_aa: CAWSFRDEQFF

d_call: TRBD2
v_call: TRBV3-1/TRBV3-2
j_call: TRBJ2-7
cdr3_aa: CASGVGGYEQYF

d_call: NA
v_call: TRBV11-2
j_call: TRBJ1-1
cdr3_aa: CASSLDLAGEAFF

d_call: TRBD1
v_call: TRBV28
j_call: TRBJ1-5
cdr3_aa: CASSYRGTGGYQPQHF

d_call: NA
v_call: TRBV27
j_call: TRBJ2-5
cdr3_aa: CASSFALQETQYF

d_call: NA
v_call: TRBV15
j_call: TRBJ1-6
cdr3_aa: CATSERGYNSPLHF

d_call: NA
v_call: TRBV19
j_call: TRBJ2-1
cdr3_aa: CASSMGTSSYNEQFF

d_call: NA
v_call: TRBV29-1
j_call: TRBJ1-1
cdr3_aa: CSVVVGGGSEAFF

d_call: NA
v_call: TRBV5-1
j_call: TRBJ1-1
cdr3_aa: CASSLEPRVRNTEAFF

d_call: TRBD1
v_call: TRBV19
j_call: TRBJ1-5
cdr3_aa: CASSGQGSYSNQPQHF

d_call: NA
v_call: TRBV9
j_call: TRBJ2-1
cdr3_aa: CASSVGDTSYNEQFF

d_call: TRBD1
v_call: TRBV28
j_call: TRBJ1-5
cdr3_aa: CASRPDRGSNQPQHF

d_call: NA
v_call: TRBV30
j_call: TRBJ1-4
cdr3_aa: CAWSVGGADSGKLFF

d_call: TRBD2
v_call: TRBV3-1/TRBV3-2
j_call: TRBJ2-7
cdr3_aa: CASSQAVQRPGGLAGGRQYF

d_call: NA
v_call: TRBV4-1
j_call: TRBJ1-1
cdr3_aa: CASSQGDISNTEAFF

d_call: NA
v_call: TRBV28
j_call: TRBJ1-5
cdr3_aa: CASTQAGDNQPQHF

d_call: NA
v_call: TRBV10-1
j_call: TRBJ1-1
cdr3_aa: CASSPTDSLNRAFF

d_call: NA
v_call: TRBV28
j_call: TRBJ1-2
cdr3_aa: CASLHLQGNYGYTF

d_call: NA
v_call: TRBV10-3
j_call: TRBJ1-2
cdr3_aa: CAISETENYGYTF

d_call: NA
v_call: TRBV10-1
j_call: TRBJ1-1
cdr3_aa: CASSDGGRAAFF

d_call: NA
v_call: TRBV5-6
j_call: TRBJ2-5
cdr3_aa: CASSSGFLKETQYF

d_call: NA
v_call: TRBV27
j_call: TRBJ2-1
cdr3_aa: CASSGSGGVYNEQFF